Listed here are 23 T cell receptor beta chains from one sample, sequenced in a study of cytomegalovirus exposure and HLA in healthy donors. Use of 60 Vbeta and 13 Jbeta primers characterized the PCR. TCRdb's table, derived via immunoSEQ multiplex PCR, lists solely in-frame clones and lacks some. The sample contains roughly 50,000 clones, around 82% of which appear only once. Sequencing used PBMCs. The receptors were sampled from a woman aged 18 to 35 in good health and CMV-seronegative.

The chain employs TRBV5-8 and TRBJ1-6; D call uncertain. V lost 0 bases to trimming and J lost 5 bases, with 12 bases between them. Germline assignment: CDR1 SGHTS and CDR2 YDEGEE. The CDR3 consists of 16 residues. The DNA for the CDR3 is TGTGCCAGCAGCTTGGCCGGGCGAGGGCATAATTCACCCCTCCACTTT. This encodes CASSLAGRGHNSPLHF.

The CDR3 sequence is CAISDTGTGNYGYTF. For the CDR3, the DNA is TGTGCCATCAGCGATACGGGGACAGGGAACTATGGCTACACCTTC. This chain joins TRBV10-3 and TRBJ1-2; 9 bases match TRBD1. The length of the CDR3 is 15 residues. The J segment lost 2 bases and the V segment lost 6 bases, leaving 7 bases of the junction unmatched. Germline CDR1 is ENHRY and CDR2 is SYGVKD.

J is TRBJ2-7 and V is TRBV11-2, with 7 bases identical to TRBD1. CDR1 is SGHAT and CDR2 is FQNNGV in the germline V gene. The V segment lost 5 bases and the J segment 3 bases; nucleotides outside the gene matches: 10. This CDR3 contains 15 residues. CDR3 sequence: CASSRQGSTVYEQYF. The DNA for the CDR3 is TGTGCCAGCAGCCGACAGGGAAGTACGGTCTACGAGCAGTACTTC.

The chain recombines TRBV9 with TRBJ1-5; possible D gene TRBD1, 5 bases. V lost 0 bases and J lost 2, with 12 bases in between. This CDR3 spans 16 amino acids. The germline V gene encodes CDR1 SGDLS and CDR2 YYNGEE. The CDR3 loop reads CASSVGSGSGNQPQHF. Here the CDR3 DNA reads TGTGCCAGCAGCGTAGGATCAGGGTCGGGCAATCAGCCCCAGCATTTT.

This clone has just a few counts. The chain has TRBV7-9 and TRBJ2-7, with D possibly matching TRBD2 (5 bases). Trimming removed 3 bases from V and 3 bases from J, with 15 bases in between. CDR3 size: 15 residues. Germline V gives CDR1 SEHNR, CDR2 FQNEAQ (reference sequence). The CDR3 DNA follows: TGTGCCAGCAGCTTCGAGAGGGATCCCCTCTACGAGCAGTACTTC. It encodes CASSFERDPLYEQYF.

A remark on this clone: At one boundary the junction diverges from the germline segment, which might be a read error. J is TRBJ2-2 and V is TRBV6-5; 7 nucleotides align to TRBD2. From germline, CDR1 is MNHEY and CDR2 SVGAGI. This CDR3 is 15 amino acids long. CDR3 sequence reads: CAGSSRGGSTGELFF. CDR3 sequence (DNA): TGTGCCGGCAGTTCGCGGGGAGGGAGCACCGGGGAGCTGTTTTTT.

This chain links TRBV15 with TRBJ2-3; 8 bases agree with TRBD1. CDR3 size: 15 residues. Germline V CDR1 and CDR2: LNHNV, YYDKDF (reference sequence). V was pared by 0 bases and J by 4 bases, with 3 bases of the junction left unmatched. The CDR3: CATSRDRGPADTQYF. CDR3 nucleotide sequence: TGTGCCACCAGCAGAGACAGGGGGCCAGCAGATACGCAGTATTTT.

The chain couples TRBV10-2 to TRBJ2-7; 7 bases are shared with TRBD2. Germline V CDR1 and CDR2: WSHSY, SAAADI. This CDR3 spans 16 amino acids. The trim removed 3 bases at V and 1 base at J, leaving 9 bases unmatched. CDR3 amino acids: CASSDPLATASYEQYF. Here the CDR3 DNA reads TGCGCCAGCAGTGACCCACTAGCGACCGCTTCCTACGAGCAGTACTTC.

V usage is TRBV7-2 and J usage is TRBJ2-1, with 9 nucleotides matching TRBD2. In germline, CDR1 is SGHTA, CDR2 FQGNSA. With V trimmed by 9 bases and J by 4 bases, 4 bases remained unmatched. The CDR3 has 13 residues. This CDR3 reads CARRTSEYNEQFF. In DNA form, the CDR3 reads TGTGCCAGAAGGACTAGCGAGTACAATGAGCAGTTCTTC. The full variable domain, its missing parts supplied by reference TRBV7-2 and TRBJ2-1, is GAGVSQSPSNKVTEKGKDVELRCDPISGHTALYWYRQSLGQGLEFLIYFQGNSAPDKSGLPSDRFSAERTGGSVSTLTIQRTQQEDSAVYLCARRTSEYNEQFFGPGTRLTVL.

V and J are TRBV7-9 and TRBJ2-1; TRBD1 matches at 10 bases. Germline CDR1 reads SEHNR; CDR2 reads FQNEAQ (reference sequence). The V gene end was trimmed by 5 bases and the J gene end by 8 bases; junction bases not matched to a gene: 9. This CDR3 has 15 residues. The DNA for the CDR3 is TGTGCCAGCAGCCCCGGGACAGGGGAGAACTATGAGCAGTTCTTC. It encodes CASSPGTGENYEQFF.

This sequence joins TRBV7-9 and TRBJ2-3, with a possible D match to TRBD2 (6 bases). Trimming pared 5 bases from V and 4 bases from J, leaving 13 bases between. The length of the CDR3 is 14 residues. Germline CDR1 reads SEHNR; CDR2 reads FQNEAQ (reference sequence). The CDR3 protein is CASSPLTSSDTQYF. The CDR3 DNA is TGTGCCAGCAGCCCTCTGACTAGTTCAGATACGCAGTATTTT.

This chain links TRBV27 with TRBJ2-1; 7 bases are a match to TRBD2. This CDR3 is built from 13 residues. Germline V lookup: CDR1 MNHEY, CDR2 SMNVEV (reference sequence). With 9 bases clipped from V and 8 bases from J, the junction kept 10 bases outside the gene matches. Here the CDR3 reads CARPLLARDEQFF. The CDR3 DNA sequence: TGTGCCAGGCCGCTACTAGCGAGAGATGAGCAGTTCTTC.

Only a few counts were recorded for this clone. The chain carries TRBV29-1 and TRBJ2-7; 10 bases fit TRBD1. With 6 bases clipped from V and 7 bases from J, the junction kept 9 bases outside the gene matches. This CDR3 is 13 amino acids long. Germline V gene lookup returns CDR1 SQVTM and CDR2 ANQGSEA. The CDR3 coding sequence is TGCAGCGTGCCGGGACAGGGGCTAAGTGAGCAGTACTTC. Protein: CSVPGQGLSEQYF.

V usage is TRBV9 and J usage is TRBJ2-1, with 9 bases aligning to TRBD2. V lost 0 bases, J lost 2 bases, and 6 bases stayed unmatched. Germline CDR1 is SGDLS and CDR2 is YYNGEE. The CDR3 is made up of 17 amino acids. The CDR3 region is CASSVAASGMPYNEQFF. The CDR3 DNA sequence: TGTGCCAGCAGCGTAGCGGCTAGCGGGATGCCCTACAATGAGCAGTTCTTC.

V is TRBV7-8 and J is TRBJ2-7; 8 bases are shared with TRBD2. CDR3 length equals 17 residues. Germline CDR1 reads SGHVS; CDR2 reads FQNEAQ. V lost 5 bases and J lost 5; bases outside the gene matches: 17. CDR3 nucleotide sequence: TGTGCCAGCAGCCCTCTTTTCGGTAGCGGGGACGAGGACGAGCAGTACTTC. Encoded protein: CASSPLFGSGDEDEQYF.

This chain uses TRBV13 with TRBJ2-3, with TRBD2 matching 7 bases. The CDR3 spans 15 residues. J was trimmed by 2 bases and V by 5 bases; bases with no gene match: 7. Looked up from germline, CDR1 is PRHDT and CDR2 is FYEKMQ (reference sequence). CDR3 bases: TGTGCCAGCAGCCCCCGGACTAGGCCCACAGATACGCAGTATTTT. It codes for CASSPRTRPTDTQYF.

The V gene is TRBV7-9, the J gene TRBJ2-1, with 10 bases aligning to TRBD2. Germline V gives CDR1 SEHNR, CDR2 FQNEAQ (reference sequence). The CDR3 contains 14 residues. V shed 5 bases, J shed 9 bases, and the junction held 7 bases outside the gene matches. CDR3 bases: TGTGCCAGCAGCGTTCTAGCGGGAGACCCTGAGCAGTTCTTC. Translated: CASSVLAGDPEQFF.

V and J are TRBV6-6 and TRBJ2-7; D may be TRBD2 (5 bases). The CDR3 consists of 15 residues. The V gene lost 3 bases and the J gene lost 2 bases, with 14 bases spanning the gap. Per germline, CDR1 MNHNY and CDR2 SVGAGI (reference sequence). CDR3 sequence (DNA): TGTGCCAGCAGTTATCGCGCGGGTGCCACCTACGAGCAGTACTTC. It specifies CASSYRAGATYEQYF.

The chain has TRBV14 and TRBJ1-2, with TRBD1 matching over 8 bases. Germline CDR1 is SGHDN and CDR2 is FVKESK. This CDR3 is 13 amino acids long. The V and J ends lost 1 base and 5 bases, in that order; junction bases with no gene match: 0. The CDR3 DNA reads TGTGCCAGCAGCCAAGGGACAGGGTATGGCTACACCTTC. Residues: CASSQGTGYGYTF.

This chain links TRBV5-5 with TRBJ2-5; the D gene is possibly TRBD1 (6 bases). CDR1 and CDR2 from the germline V gene are SGHKS and YYEKEE (reference sequence). Trimming left V 3 bases short and J 3 bases short, with 9 bases between. This CDR3 comprises 13 residues. CDR3 coding DNA: TGTGCCAGCAGCTCATACAGGGAAGAGACCCAGTACTTC. This translates into CASSSYREETQYF.

The V and J genes are TRBV28 and TRBJ2-3; 8 positions match TRBD1. The germline V gene has CDR1 MDHEN and CDR2 SYDVKM. Losses at the gene ends were 5 bases for V and 2 bases for J; bases not matched to a gene: 6. CDR3 length equals 15 residues. In DNA form, the CDR3 reads TGTGCCAGCAGTGCCGGACAGGGCGACACAGATACGCAGTATTTT. Protein product: CASSAGQGDTDTQYF.

CDR3 coding DNA: TGTGCCAGCAGTCGGGACAGGGTTGGCGAGCAGTACTTC. Residues: CASSRDRVGEQYF. The chain links TRBV6-1 to TRBJ2-7; 9 nucleotides line up with TRBD1. Trimming at V came to 5 bases and at J to 6 bases, leaving 5 bases not matched to a gene. The germline gives CDR1 MNHNS, CDR2 SASEGT. This CDR3 spans 13 amino acids.

The chain recombines TRBV5-1 with TRBJ2-7; D might be TRBD1 (5 bases). V dropped 4 bases and J dropped 4 bases, with 18 bases sitting between them. CDR3 length equals 15 residues. CDR1 is SGHRS, CDR2 YFSETQ, per germline. The CDR3 sequence is CASSPDGAGMYEQYF. The CDR3 DNA reads as TGCGCCAGCAGCCCAGATGGGGCAGGGATGTACGAGCAGTACTTC.